A single sample gave rise to the 7 T cell receptor beta chains below, sequenced in a study of cytomegalovirus exposure and HLA in healthy donors. 13 Jbeta primers and 60 Vbeta primers were used for the PCR. Here immunoSEQ multiplex PCR was the method, and the copy in TCRdb shows in-frame clones only, minus some. Of 100,000 to 150,000 clones in the sample, about 78% were seen once. Sequencing was performed on PBMCs. The receptors here all came from a human donor in good health.

The V gene is TRBV7-2, the J gene TRBJ1-1; 7 bases are a match to TRBD1. Per germline, CDR1 SGHTA and CDR2 FQGNSA. Unmatched junction bases numbered 8, after V lost 5 bases and J lost 2 bases. The CDR3 contains 15 residues. The CDR3 nucleotides read TGTGCCAGCAGCGCCACCGGGACAGCTAACACTGAAGCTTTCTTT. This sequence encodes CASSATGTANTEAFF.

The chain has TRBV6-1 and TRBJ2-7; no definite D call. The CDR3 sequence is 12 residues long. Germline CDR1 MNHNS, CDR2 SASEGT. Trimming pared 2 bases from V and 7 bases from J, leaving 9 bases between. CDR3 sequence: CASSEPYGEQYF. In DNA, the CDR3 is TGTGCCAGCAGTGAACCCTACGGGGAGCAGTACTTC.

The chain employs TRBV18 and TRBJ2-7; D not certain. Germline assignment: CDR1 KGHSH and CDR2 LQKENI. Trimming cost V 5 bases and J 0 bases, with 8 bases left between them. The CDR3 has 13 amino acids. Here the CDR3 DNA reads TGTGCCAGCTCAGGCGGCTACTCCTACGAGCAGTACTTC. This translates into CASSGGYSYEQYF.

This clone has only a few counts. The V and J genes are TRBV15 and TRBJ2-3; D is perhaps TRBD2 (5 bases). The V end lost 5 bases, the J end lost 10 bases, and 19 bases lay between the germline ends. This CDR3 spans 14 amino acids. The germline V gene has CDR1 LNHNV and CDR2 YYDKDF (reference sequence). The CDR3: CATSGRFSGLAQYF. In DNA form, the CDR3 reads TGTGCCACCAGCGGGCGTTTCTCGGGGTTGGCGCAGTATTTT. The variable domain in full, completed from reference TRBV15 and TRBJ2-3, reads DAMVIQNPRYQVTQFGKPVTLSCSQTLNHNVMYWYQQKSSQAPKLLFHYYDKDFNNEADTPDNFQSRRPNTSFCFLDIRSPGLGDTAMYLCATSGRFSGLAQYFGPGTRLTVL.

The CDR3 nucleotides are TGTGCCAGCAGTGAAGTCGGGAGGAGCTCCTATAATTCACCCCTCCACTTT. Amino acid sequence: CASSEVGRSSYNSPLHF. J is TRBJ1-6 and V is TRBV6-1; D uncertain. This CDR3 has 17 residues. The germline V gene encodes CDR1 MNHNS and CDR2 SASEGT. Trimming removed 1 base from V and 0 bases from J, with 10 bases in between.

This clone was counted between two and nine times. V and J are TRBV29-1 and TRBJ1-2, with D tentatively TRBD1 (6 bases). Germline V gives CDR1 SQVTM, CDR2 ANQGSEA. Trimming removed 6 bases at V and 2 bases at J, with 13 bases between. The CDR3 covers 13 residues. In nucleotides, the CDR3 is TGCAGCGTCGAAACAGGGACCAACTATGGCTACACCTTC. Amino acid sequence: CSVETGTNYGYTF.

CDR3 in amino acids: CSVEDLSGGSKQFF. CDR3 nucleotide sequence: TGCAGCGTTGAAGATCTTTCGGGGGGATCAAAGCAGTTCTTC. The rearrangement uses TRBV29-1 and TRBJ2-1; 7 bases are shared with TRBD2. The CDR3 is 14 residues long. Germline assignment: CDR1 SQVTM and CDR2 ANQGSEA. V shed 0 bases and J 11 bases; nucleotides not matched to a gene: 10.